One T cell receptor (beta chain) is described in this entry. Its antigen is as yet unknown. The CDR3 loop spans 12 amino acids. In germline, CDR1 is MDHEN, CDR2 SYDVKM. Using the 5' RACE reads, TCRdb records one entry per CDR3 protein without DNA. Its table records around 450,000 distinct CDR3 sequences. This entry belongs to a study of monozygotic twins with inflammatory bowel disease. Study results and caveats: For IBD patients, clonotypes shared with others were fewer than for healthy twins, especially with disease activity.

Sequencing was performed on blood. V gene TRBV28 combines with J gene TRBJ1-1; TCRdb reports TRBD1, a call that lacks DNA to check it against. The receptor's source is a human donor with ulcerative colitis or Crohn's disease, or a healthy co-twin of an affected twin (not recorded which). The CDR3 here is CASSLWSQGAFF.